This T cell receptor (beta chain) was sequenced during a study of Ad26.COV2.S vaccination and SARS-CoV-2 variants. On the study more broadly: A participant enrolled in the COV1001 Ad26.COV2.S trial arm provided the sample. General study points: Estimates derived from TCR breadth and depth analyses may have underestimated total T cell responses.

The treatment denotes: around 19 received Ad26.COV2.S at low or high dose, single or two shots; a few received placebo; per-sample allocation not given. Following the first vaccine or placebo injection, samples were taken on day 63. Vaccine was an Ad26 vector expressing Wuhan-strain SARS-CoV-2 spike. CDR3 size: 14 residues. J gave up 4 bases and V 10 bases, and 11 bases lay outside the gene matches. CDR1 is MNHEY and CDR2 is SVGAGI in the germline V gene. Here immunoSEQ multiplex PCR was the method, and the copy in TCRdb shows in-frame clones only, minus some. Of some 340,000 clones listed, around 84% are singletons. This clone was seen once. The antigen remains undetermined.

The rearrangement uses TRBV6-5 and TRBJ2-5; 8 nucleotides agree with TRBD2. The source of this sequence is a person between 18 and 65 years old who received the Ad26.COV2.S COVID-19 vaccine or a placebo. The sample here was peripheral blood, taken in a trial of Ad26.COV2.S vaccine versus placebo. The CDR3 bases are TGTGCCACCATTTGGCGGGGGGCAGGAGAGACCCAGTACTTC. Translating gives CATIWRGAGETQYF.